The sequence of this TCR beta chain was determined in a study of identical twins. This clonotype was found a few times. TCRdb redid the calling of the 5' RACE reads with MiXCR, one entry per CDR3 protein. Of roughly 720,000 distinct CDR3 sequences listed, over 15% were seen once; the top ten hold 13%. In germline, CDR1 is MNHNS, CDR2 SASEGT. The CDR3 is 14 amino acids. Trimming took off 6 bases at V and 0 bases at J, with 8 bases between the two ends. The same sample was also studied in work on T cells expressing NK-cell markers.

The TCR originated in a woman younger than 35 in good health. The chain recombines TRBV6-1 with TRBJ2-2; D is uncertain. The sample comprised PBMCs. The CDR3: CASRKDSNTGELFF. The DNA for the CDR3 is TGTGCCAGCAGGAAGGATTCGAACACCGGGGAGCTGTTTTTT.